Reported below is one T cell receptor (beta chain). The data stem from a study of blood T cell repertoires in COVID-19. The wider study: T cells, B-cell-depleted T cells, or PBMCs provided the cDNA or gDNA that served as material.

This CDR3 region has 15 residues. V was cut by 2 bases and J by 3 bases, with 14 bases left in between. In germline, CDR1 is SGHNT, CDR2 YENEEA. The repertoire was sequenced with immunoSEQ multiplex PCR; TCRdb's copy has only in-frame clones and lacks some. The sample contains 200,000 to 250,000 clones, 82% of which appear only once. The sample consisted of peripheral blood. V is TRBV11-3 and J is TRBJ2-7; D may be TRBD1 (6 bases). The sequence derives from a woman aged 80 or older with acute or convalescent COVID-19. Written as DNA, the CDR3 is TGTGCCAGCAGCTTAATCGGACAGACTTTCTACGAGCAGTACTTC. Protein product: CASSLIGQTFYEQYF.